This T cell receptor beta chain is from a study of CD8+CD57+ T cells in acquired aplastic anemia. The overall study: Isolated CD4+ and CD8+ cells, once sorted, yielded DNA averaging around 3.3 ug. The study's findings and limits: CD8+ Simpson's diversity in patients was not significantly different from that in controls.

J was trimmed by 9 bases and V by 4 bases; bases with no gene match: 4. Germline CDR1 is SGDLS and CDR2 is YYNGEE. This CDR3 has 13 residues. As for this clonotype: Its antigen is still unknown. This may come from a read error, since a much larger clone is one base off.

Patients included in sequencing had previously demonstrated CD8+CD57+ cell expansion by flow cytometry. Each patient carried a diagnosis of severe acquired aplastic anemia. Template material for TCR beta VDJ and CDR3 profiling consisted of genomic DNA. MiXCR, run by TCRdb on the reads, gives a single entry per CDR3 protein. The table lists 200,000 to 300,000 distinct CDR3 sequences, about 44% of them singletons, with approximately 8% in the top ten. This receptor was obtained from a human donor with aplastic anemia. V usage is TRBV9 and J usage is TRBJ2-1; 10 bases map to TRBD1. The specimen was sorted CD4+, CD8+, or CD8+CD57+ T cells (not recorded which) from PBMCs. Here the CDR3 DNA reads TGTGCCAGCAGCAGACAGGGGGCCAGTGAGCAGTTCTTC. Protein product: CASSRQGASEQFF.